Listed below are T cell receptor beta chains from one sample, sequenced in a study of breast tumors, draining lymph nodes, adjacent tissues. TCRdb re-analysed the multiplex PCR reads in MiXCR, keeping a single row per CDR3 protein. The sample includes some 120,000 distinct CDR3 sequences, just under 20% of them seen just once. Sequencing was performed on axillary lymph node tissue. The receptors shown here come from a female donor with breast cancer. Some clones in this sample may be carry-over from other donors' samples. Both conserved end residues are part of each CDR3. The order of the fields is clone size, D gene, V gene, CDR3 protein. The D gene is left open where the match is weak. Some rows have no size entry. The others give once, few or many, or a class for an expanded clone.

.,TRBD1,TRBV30,CARRQGMGNEKLFF
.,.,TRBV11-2,CASSSNPGPVNYEQYF
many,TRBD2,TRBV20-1,CSASYSGSRNEQFF
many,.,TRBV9,CASSPRTLQEQYF
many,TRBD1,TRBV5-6,CASSPPTGDYYGYTF
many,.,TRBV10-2,CASSDGAGDSPNEQFF
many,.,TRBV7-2,CASSLAGGPGTQYF
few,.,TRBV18,CASSPGQSPNQPQHF
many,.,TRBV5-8,CASSYTGTNQPQHF
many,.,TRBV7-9,CASSLEREGYTF
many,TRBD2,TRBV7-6,CASSLVVGFGGGHQETQYF
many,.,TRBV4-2,CASSRSKGGGETQYF
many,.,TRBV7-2,CASSLEAAYNEQFF
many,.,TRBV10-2,CASSESGKGTDTQYF
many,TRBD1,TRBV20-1,CSARDQGQPFNYGYTF
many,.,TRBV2,CASSERDSSGNTIYF
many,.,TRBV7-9,CASREGETQYF
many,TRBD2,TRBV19,CASSIGGGSGSFADTQYF
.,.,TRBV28,CASRKDSGNTYEQYF
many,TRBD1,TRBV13,CASRLDRGLGNTIYF
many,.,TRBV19,CASSTTPGSNQPQHF
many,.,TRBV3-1,CASSHIENSPLHF
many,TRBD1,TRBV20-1,CSARDMETGDDQPQHF
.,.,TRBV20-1,CSARARGVIYEQYF
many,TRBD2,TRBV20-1,CSASGRAGGETQYF
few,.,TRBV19,CASGGGATSYNEQFF
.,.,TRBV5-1,CASSWDKTYEQYF
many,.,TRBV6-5,CASKRASTDTQYF
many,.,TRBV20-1,CSARRETNTGELFF
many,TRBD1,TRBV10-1,CASSEGGQVLRETQYF
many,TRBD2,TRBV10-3,CAISDSRLAGKEHEQYF
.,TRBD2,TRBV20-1,CSARDASLAGDHTGELLF
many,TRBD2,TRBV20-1,CSVVAGGHYNEQFF
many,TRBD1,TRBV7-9,CASSFTGQGDFRELFF
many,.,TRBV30,CAWSVYRSYNEQFF
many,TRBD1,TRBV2,CASSLGTGSTDTQYF